Included here is one TCR beta chain sequence, with context. V lost 1 base and J lost 7, with 10 bases in between. This CDR3 is 14 amino acids long. Germline V lookup: CDR1 SGHTA, CDR2 FQGTGA. The data derive from a study of hypomethylating agent response in myelodysplastic syndrome. The table came from immunoSEQ multiplex PCR; TCRdb's copy has only in-frame clones and leaves some out. The data show about 10,000 clones, 83% seen once. The receptor's source is a human donor with myelodysplastic syndrome. The V gene is TRBV7-3, the J gene TRBJ2-2; a possible D gene is TRBD1 (5 bases). Sequencing used bone marrow, obtained before or after starting hypomethylating agent treatment for myelodysplastic syndrome (not recorded which). DNA for the CDR3: TGTGCCAGCAGCTTAAAGGGGAATCACGGGGAGCTGTTTTTT. Protein sequence: CASSLKGNHGELFF.